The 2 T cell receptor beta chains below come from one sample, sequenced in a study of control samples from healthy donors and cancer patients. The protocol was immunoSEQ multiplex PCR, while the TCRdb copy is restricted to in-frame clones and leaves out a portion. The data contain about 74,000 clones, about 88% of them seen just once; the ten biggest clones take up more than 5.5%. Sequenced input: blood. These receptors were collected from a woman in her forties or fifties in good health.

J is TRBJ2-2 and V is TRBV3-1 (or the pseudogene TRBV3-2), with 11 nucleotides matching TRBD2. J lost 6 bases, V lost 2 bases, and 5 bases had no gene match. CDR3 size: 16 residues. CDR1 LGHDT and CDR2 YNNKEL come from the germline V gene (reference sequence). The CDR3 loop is CASSQILAGGPGELFF. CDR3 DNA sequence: TGTGCCAGCAGCCAAATATTAGCGGGGGGGCCCGGGGAGCTGTTTTTT.

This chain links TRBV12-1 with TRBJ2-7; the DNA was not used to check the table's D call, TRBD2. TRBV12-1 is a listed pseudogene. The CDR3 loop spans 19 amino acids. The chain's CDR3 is CASSFLKRTSGPLVYEQYF. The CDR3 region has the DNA TGTGCCAGCAGCTTTCTTAAGAGGACTAGCGGTCCCTTGGTCTACGAGCAGTACTTC.